The source of this T cell receptor (beta chain) is a study of cytomegalovirus exposure and HLA in healthy donors. PCR primers comprised 60 Vbeta and 13 Jbeta primers. The assay was immunoSEQ multiplex PCR, and TCRdb's table has in-frame clones only and misses some. The table includes about 200,000 clones, 82% detected once. Findings and limits, study-wide: The authors later found HLA-associated TCR beta chains more clonally expanded than equally common others. Productive rates of about 90% or about 30% were seen for most TCR beta V segments in an earlier analysis. Most CMV-associated TCR beta chains were later found to appear HLA-restricted.

Between the trimmed V and J ends, which lost 7 bases and 5 bases, there was a span of 15 bases. Looked up from germline, CDR1 is SGDLS and CDR2 is YYNGEE. The CDR3 loop spans 14 amino acids. About this clone: Antigen: not known.

Sequencing used PBMCs. The receptor's source is a woman in her 50s in good health and CMV-seropositive. The chain employs TRBV9 and TRBJ2-2, with a tentative D call TRBD2 (5 bases). This CDR3 is CASGGIGRTGELFF. The CDR3 DNA reads TGTGCCAGCGGAGGAATCGGGCGTACCGGGGAGCTGTTTTTT. Variable domain in full (rest from reference TRBV9 and TRBJ2-2): DSGVTQTPKHLITATGQRVTLRCSPRSGDLSVYWYQQSLDQGLQFLIQYYNGEERAKGNILERFSAQQFPDLHSELNLSSLELGDSALYFCASGGIGRTGELFFGEGSRLTVL.